This T cell receptor (beta chain) stems from a study of Ad26.COV2.S vaccination and SARS-CoV-2 variants. Overall study findings and caveats: Possible underestimation of total T cell responses by the TCR breadth and depth analyses was noted. Recipients of vaccine and of placebo showed similar breadth of their non-spike TCR repertoires. Reports say spike-specific CD8+ and CD4+ T cell responses covered substantial breadth after vaccination. Among vaccine recipients, spike-specific TCR breadth exceeded that of placebo recipients.

Points on this clone: The antigen is not known.

Sequencing used immunoSEQ multiplex PCR; TCRdb keeps in-frame clones, though not all of them. This sample yields roughly 380,000 clones, of which about 90% are seen a single time; roughly 3.9% belongs to the top ten. Germline CDR1 and CDR2: MRHNA and SNTAGT. The V end lost 2 bases, the J end lost 0 bases, and 8 bases lay between the germline ends. CDR3 length: 16 amino acids. The genes are TRBV6-4 and TRBJ2-6; possibly TRBD1 for D (5 bases). The source is a human donor who had recovered from COVID-19. The sequences come from peripheral blood, collected after recovery from COVID-19. The CDR3 sequence: CASSDTGSSGANVLTF. DNA of the CDR3: TGTGCCAGCAGTGACACAGGTAGCTCTGGGGCCAACGTCCTGACTTTC.